Below, 21 T cell receptor beta chains from the same sample are listed, as sequenced in a study of type 1 regulatory T cells. TCRdb re-called the reads with MiXCR, one entry per CDR3 protein. The sample includes some 100,000 distinct CDR3 sequences, 25% to 40% of them seen just once. Input material: CD4+ T cells, either the whole sample or a sorted fraction (not recorded which). Receptors were obtained from a human donor in good health.

This clonotype was counted between two and nine times. The chain is built from TRBV19 and TRBJ2-1, with 9 bases matching TRBD1. This CDR3 comprises 16 residues. CDR1 LNHDA and CDR2 SQIVND come from the germline V gene (reference sequence). V shed 3 bases and J 4 bases; nucleotides not matched to a gene: 7. In nucleotides, the CDR3 is TGTGCCAGTAGTATCCACACAGGGGGCGATTACAATGAGCAGTTCTTC. Its protein is CASSIHTGGDYNEQFF.

This clonotype has more than one count but fewer than ten. This chain uses TRBV20-1 with TRBJ1-6, with 9 bases matching TRBD1. V shed 2 bases and J 4 bases; nucleotides not matched to a gene: 12. Germline V gene sequence: CDR1 DFQATT, CDR2 SNEGSKA (reference sequence). The CDR3 has 18 amino acids. In nucleotides, the CDR3 is TGCAGTGCTAGAAAAGAGGCACAGGGGGCGCGGTATAATTCACCCCTCCACTTT. It encodes CSARKEAQGARYNSPLHF.

The chain carries TRBV5-1 and TRBJ2-1; no clear D. The CDR3 consists of 14 residues. The V end lost 0 bases, the J end lost 5 bases, and 9 bases lay between the germline ends. In germline, CDR1 is SGHRS, CDR2 YFSETQ. The DNA for the CDR3 is TGCGCCAGCAGCTTGGTTGTCGAAAACAATGAGCAGTTCTTC. Its protein product is CASSLVVENNEQFF. Full variable domain (missing parts from reference TRBV5-1 and TRBJ2-1): KAGVTQTPRYLIKTRGQQVTLSCSPISGHRSVSWYQQTPGQGLQFLFEYFSETQRNKGNFPGRFSGRQFSNSRSEMNVSTLELGDSALYLCASSLVVENNEQFFGPGTRLTVL.

This clonotype was detected only a few times. The rearrangement uses TRBV7-6 and TRBJ2-2, with 11 nucleotides matching TRBD2. CDR3 size: 17 residues. V shed 1 base and J 4 bases; nucleotides not matched to a gene: 5. CDR1 and CDR2 from the germline V gene are SGHVS and FNYEAQ. As DNA, the CDR3 is TGTGCCAGCAGCTTAGGGGCTGGGACTAGCGGCACCGGGGAGCTGTTTTTT. This gives the protein CASSLGAGTSGTGELFF.

This chain links TRBV6-5 with TRBJ2-5; possibly TRBD1 or TRBD2 for D (7 bases each). This CDR3 has 14 amino acids. Germline V CDR1 and CDR2: MNHEY, SVGAGI. Trimming pared 6 bases from V and 7 bases from J, leaving 18 bases between. CDR3 sequence reads: CASRSGTAGLTQYF. DNA of the CDR3: TGTGCCAGCAGAAGCGGGACAGCGGGGTTGACCCAGTACTTC.

The rearrangement joins TRBV5-1 to TRBJ2-1; TRBD1 matches at 9 bases. CDR3 length: 15 amino acids. The germline V gene encodes CDR1 SGHRS and CDR2 YFSETQ. V shed 5 bases and J 8 bases; nucleotides not matched to a gene: 11. The CDR3: CASRSGTGRMDEQFF. The CDR3 bases are TGCGCCAGCAGGTCCGGGACAGGGAGGATGGATGAGCAGTTCTTC.

This chain connects TRBV28 to TRBJ2-7; D might be TRBD1 (6 bases). V lost 9 bases and J lost 0, with 21 bases in between. In germline, CDR1 is MDHEN, CDR2 SYDVKM. The CDR3 contains 16 residues. CDR3 bases: TGTGCCAGTGGATCCCCATTGGACAGTCGCTCCTACGAGCAGTACTTC. It yields the protein CASGSPLDSRSYEQYF.

The V call is TRBV27, the J call TRBJ2-2; D possibly uses TRBD1 or TRBD2 (5 bases each). The CDR3 totals 14 residues. V lost 1 base and J lost 5, with 8 bases in between. CDR1 and CDR2 (germline): MNHEY, SMNVEV (reference sequence). The CDR3 DNA reads TGTGCCAGCAGTTTATTGGGGGTGACCGGGGAGCTGTTTTTT. Its protein product is CASSLLGVTGELFF.

This clonotype appeared a few times. This chain joins TRBV6-2 or TRBV6-3 and TRBJ1-3; D is unresolved. The CDR3 has 14 amino acids. The V gene lost 2 bases and the J gene lost 2 bases, with 7 bases spanning the gap. CDR1 is MNHEY and CDR2 is SVGEGT in the germline V gene. CDR3 sequence (DNA): TGTGCCAGCAGTTACGGCAGTACTGGAAACACCATATATTTT. This translates into CASSYGSTGNTIYF.

The chain joins TRBV24-1 to TRBJ2-2; TRBD2 is a possible D gene (6 bases). V lost 3 bases and J lost 6, with 16 bases in between. Germline lookup yields CDR1 KGHDR and CDR2 SFDVKD. The CDR3 length is 16 residues. For the CDR3, the DNA is TGTGCCACCAGTGATCCGGGGGTGTTGGGGTCCGGGGAGCTGTTTTTT. Translation: CATSDPGVLGSGELFF.

The chain joins TRBV20-1 to TRBJ1-4, with TRBD1 matching over 10 bases. Germline CDR1 reads DFQATT; CDR2 reads SNEGSKA (reference sequence). The CDR3 totals 17 residues. V lost 6 bases and J lost 3; bases outside the gene matches: 13. The CDR3 is CSAIDRGREESNEKLFF. The CDR3, as DNA: TGCAGTGCCATAGACAGGGGGCGAGAGGAGTCTAATGAAAAACTGTTTTTT.

CDR3 sequence: CASSSRAGTYEQYF. The CDR3 DNA follows: TGCGCCAGCAGCTCTCGCGCGGGAACCTACGAGCAGTACTTC. The chain links TRBV5-1 to TRBJ2-7; D may be TRBD2 (6 bases). Trimming took off 3 bases at V and 2 bases at J, with 12 bases between the two ends. The CDR3 runs 14 residues. CDR1 is SGHRS, CDR2 YFSETQ, per germline.

The chain carries TRBV15 and TRBJ1-5; tentative D call: TRBD1 (6 bases). The CDR3 is made up of 16 amino acids. V dropped 0 bases and J dropped 5 bases, with 14 bases sitting between them. Germline V gene lookup returns CDR1 LNHNV and CDR2 YYDKDF (reference sequence). The CDR3 sequence: CATSRDAGGAYQPQHF. The DNA of the CDR3 is TGTGCCACCAGCAGAGATGCGGGGGGGGCGTATCAGCCCCAGCATTTT. Together with reference TRBV15 and TRBJ1-5, the CDR3 gives the full variable domain: DAMVIQNPRYQVTQFGKPVTLSCSQTLNHNVMYWYQQKSSQAPKLLFHYYDKDFNNEADTPDNFQSRRPNTSFCFLDIRSPGLGDTAMYLCATSRDAGGAYQPQHFGDGTRLSIL.

CDR3 in DNA: TGTGCCAGCAGCCCAGGGAAGGGACCCATTAACTATGGCTACACCTTC. It encodes CASSPGKGPINYGYTF. The chain joins TRBV14 to TRBJ1-2; D perhaps matches TRBD1 (5 bases). Trimming stripped 4 bases from V and 1 base from J, with 16 bases between. The CDR3 contains 16 residues. CDR1 SGHDN and CDR2 FVKESK come from the germline V gene. The variable domain in full, completed from reference TRBV14 and TRBJ1-2, reads EAGVTQFPSHSVIEKGQTVTLRCDPISGHDNLYWYRRVMGKEIKFLLHFVKESKQDESGMPNNRFLAERTGGTYSTLKVQPAELEDSGVYFCASSPGKGPINYGYTFGSGTRLTVV.

In its sample, this clonotype was seen a few times. The CDR3 region is CASSRVRDTEAFF. CDR3 nucleotide sequence: TGTGCCAGCAGCCGCGTGAGGGACACTGAAGCTTTCTTT. V and J are TRBV14 and TRBJ1-1; D remains ambiguous. This CDR3 comprises 13 residues. The V gene lost 4 bases and the J gene lost 3 bases, with 9 bases spanning the gap. CDR1 is SGHDN and CDR2 is FVKESK in the germline V gene.

Only a few counts were recorded for this clonotype. J is TRBJ2-5 and V is TRBV5-1; 7 bases fit TRBD1. This CDR3 is 14 amino acids long. Losses at the gene ends were 2 bases for V and 5 bases for J; bases not matched to a gene: 6. Germline V gene data show CDR1 as SGHRS and CDR2 as YFSETQ. The CDR3 spells CASSFQGDLETQYF. The CDR3 region has the DNA TGCGCCAGCAGCTTCCAGGGGGATCTGGAGACCCAGTACTTC.

The chain carries TRBV7-9 and TRBJ1-5; D is possibly TRBD1 (5 bases). The germline gives CDR1 SEHNR, CDR2 FQNEAQ (reference sequence). Trimming removed 5 bases from V and 0 bases from J, with 14 bases in between. The CDR3 length is 16 residues. CDR3 loop: CASSKDDRYSNQPQHF. DNA of the CDR3: TGTGCCAGCAGCAAAGACGACAGATATAGCAATCAGCCCCAGCATTTT.

Points on this clonotype: Germline and junction disagree at one end, which may indicate a read error. The chain employs TRBV20-1 and TRBJ2-7; 7 nucleotides line up with TRBD1. CDR3 length: 13 amino acids. Germline V gene sequence: CDR1 DFQATT, CDR2 SNEGSKA (reference sequence). The CDR3 spells CSVRDRVGYEQYF. CDR3 bases: TGCAGTGTTAGAGACAGGGTTGGCTACGAGCAGTACTTC.

This clonotype was seen only a few times. The CDR3 loop is CSAALAGGRNEQFF. CDR3 bases: TGCAGTGCAGCACTAGCGGGAGGGCGCAATGAGCAGTTCTTC. The V gene is TRBV20-1, the J gene TRBJ2-1, with 13 bases lining up with TRBD2. The CDR3 is 14 residues long. The junction had 5 bases not matched to a gene; V was cut back by 6 bases and J by 6 bases. Germline V gene lookup returns CDR1 DFQATT and CDR2 SNEGSKA (reference sequence).

The V and J genes are TRBV20-1 and TRBJ2-5, with 7 bases lining up with TRBD2. Germline loops: CDR1 DFQATT, CDR2 SNEGSKA (reference sequence). The CDR3 totals 16 residues. V trimming: 3 bases; J trimming: 0 bases; junction bases outside the gene matches: 10. The CDR3 sequence: CSASSAGAGYQETQYF. In DNA, the CDR3 is TGCAGTGCTAGTAGTGCGGGAGCAGGGTACCAAGAGACCCAGTACTTC.

Many counts were recorded for this clonotype. V gene TRBV6-4 combines with J gene TRBJ1-5; 8 nucleotides line up with TRBD1. This CDR3 has 16 amino acids. Germline V gene lookup returns CDR1 MRHNA and CDR2 SNTAGT. The V and J ends lost 10 bases and 3 bases, in that order; junction bases with no gene match: 14. CDR3 DNA: TGTGCCACCAACCCGTCCAGGACAGGGCTCAATCAGCCCCAGCATTTT. Translated: CATNPSRTGLNQPQHF.